Shown below are 30 T cell receptor beta chains from a single sample sequenced in a study of blood T cell repertoires in COVID-19. TCRdb's copy holds only in-frame clones and misses some; the assay was immunoSEQ multiplex PCR. The sample lists roughly 240,000 clones, around 90% occurring once. Sequencing was carried out using PBMCs or T cells enriched from blood (not recorded which). The receptors were sampled from a woman between 25 and 40 years old with acute COVID-19.

The chain links TRBV3-1 (or the pseudogene TRBV3-2) to TRBJ2-7; 8 bases match TRBD2. The CDR3 consists of 15 residues. Germline lookup yields CDR1 LGHDT and CDR2 YNNKEL (reference sequence). V lost 4 bases and J lost 1; bases outside the gene matches: 6. The CDR3 is CASSPLGGVSYEQYF. As DNA, the CDR3 is TGTGCCAGCAGCCCCCTCGGGGGGGTTTCCTACGAGCAGTACTTC.

The V and J genes are TRBV11-3 and TRBJ2-7; TRBD1 aligns across 10 bases. V trimming: 5 bases; J trimming: 5 bases; junction bases outside the gene matches: 9. The CDR3 covers 15 residues. Germline assignment: CDR1 SGHNT and CDR2 YENEEA. The CDR3 sequence is CASSATGTGDHEQYF. Here the CDR3 DNA reads TGTGCCAGCAGCGCGACCGGGACAGGGGACCACGAGCAGTACTTC. The full variable domain, its missing parts supplied by reference TRBV11-3 and TRBJ2-7, is EAGVVQSPRYKIIEKKQPVAFWCNPISGHNTLYWYLQNLGQGPELLIRYENEEAVDDSQLPKDRFSAERLKGVDSTLKIQPAELGDSAVYLCASSATGTGDHEQYFGPGTRLTVT.

The chain employs TRBV2 and TRBJ1-5, with D hard to call. Germline-derived CDR1 and CDR2 are SNHLY and FYNNEI. This CDR3 has 14 amino acids. V lost 2 bases to trimming and J lost 3 bases, with 8 bases between them. The CDR3 nucleotides read TGTGCCAGCAGTGAAAACAGTTACAATCAGCCCCAGCATTTT. Protein: CASSENSYNQPQHF.

The rearrangement links TRBV12-3 or TRBV12-4 to TRBJ1-2, with D possibly being TRBD1 (6 bases). Trimming removed 2 bases at V and 7 bases at J, with 11 bases between. This CDR3 has 13 residues. The CDR3 sequence is CASSLTGPSGYTF. CDR3 coding DNA: TGTGCCAGCAGTTTAACAGGGCCCTCTGGCTACACCTTC.

Worth noting for this clone: The identical CDR3 is also encoded by other nucleotide sequences in the sample. The chain uses TRBV19 and TRBJ1-1, with unresolved D. The V and J ends lost 3 bases and 2 bases respectively, with 7 bases between them. The CDR3 loop spans 13 amino acids. CDR1 and CDR2 (germline): LNHDA, SQIVND (reference sequence). The CDR3 bases are TGTGCCAGTAGTATTTCGGGTAACACTGAAGCTTTCTTT. It codes for CASSISGNTEAFF.

This clone was picked up one time. The chain combines TRBV19 with TRBJ2-2; the D gene is possibly TRBD2 (5 bases). The CDR3 is 18 residues long. In germline, CDR1 is LNHDA, CDR2 SQIVND (reference sequence). The germline V and J ends were trimmed by 6 bases and 6 bases, with 26 bases remaining between them. The CDR3 loop is CASRRARGLPQRSGELFF. Written as DNA, the CDR3 is TGTGCCAGTAGACGGGCCCGAGGGCTACCGCAGAGGTCCGGGGAGCTGTTTTTT.

This rearrangement joins TRBV7-9 to TRBJ2-5; TRBD1 matches 8 bases. The V segment lost 5 bases and the J segment 1 base; nucleotides outside the gene matches: 3. From germline, CDR1 is SEHNR and CDR2 FQNEAQ (reference sequence). CDR3 size: 14 residues. In nucleotides, the CDR3 is TGTGCCAGCAGCCGTACAGGGGGCCAAGAGACCCAGTACTTC. Translated, it gives CASSRTGGQETQYF.

This clone appeared a single time. The chain employs TRBV27 and TRBJ2-5; tentative D call: TRBD1 (6 bases). The CDR3 extends over 14 amino acids. Germline V lookup: CDR1 MNHEY, CDR2 SMNVEV (reference sequence). V lost 2 bases and J 4 bases, leaving 11 bases between the germline ends. The CDR3 spells CASSLGGRAETQYF. In DNA, the CDR3 is TGTGCCAGCAGTTTAGGGGGCAGGGCAGAGACCCAGTACTTC.

In DNA form, the CDR3 reads TGCAGTGCTCAGTACGGGGATACGCAGTATTTT. It translates to CSAQYGDTQYF. The chain couples TRBV20-1 to TRBJ2-3; D uncertain. The CDR3 sequence is 11 residues long. Deletions cut 5 bases from V and 6 bases from J, with 9 bases between. The germline V gene has CDR1 DFQATT and CDR2 SNEGSKA (reference sequence).

The V call is TRBV5-1, the J call TRBJ1-1; TRBD1 aligns across 9 bases. CDR1 is SGHRS, CDR2 YFSETQ, per germline. CDR3 length equals 13 residues. V was pared by 4 bases and J by 11 bases, with 9 bases of the junction left unmatched. The CDR3 nucleotides read TGCGCCAGCAGCCTCAGGACAGGGGATAGTGCTTTCTTT. This encodes CASSLRTGDSAFF.

The chain joins TRBV16 to TRBJ1-5, with D unclear. V gave up 0 bases and J gave up 7 bases, with 7 bases separating them. CDR3 length equals 13 residues. Germline CDR1 and CDR2: KGHSY and FQNENV. This CDR3 is CASSQSPGQPQHF. CDR3 DNA: TGTGCCAGCAGCCAATCTCCGGGGCAGCCCCAGCATTTT.

The J gene is TRBJ1-2, the V gene TRBV5-1; 9 nucleotides line up with TRBD1. This CDR3 has 13 residues. With V trimmed by 3 bases and J by 10 bases, 7 bases remained unmatched. In germline, CDR1 is SGHRS, CDR2 YFSETQ. The CDR3 bases are TGCGCCAGCAGCTGGACCGGGACAGGGTACTACACCTTC. Its protein is CASSWTGTGYYTF. Variable domain in full (rest from reference TRBV5-1 and TRBJ1-2): KAGVTQTPRYLIKTRGQQVTLSCSPISGHRSVSWYQQTPGQGLQFLFEYFSETQRNKGNFPGRFSGRQFSNSRSEMNVSTLELGDSALYLCASSWTGTGYYTFGSGTRLTVV.

The chain employs TRBV6-5 and TRBJ2-1, with TRBD1 as a possible D gene (5 bases). The germline CDR1 and CDR2 sequences are MNHEY and SVGAGI. The ends were cut back, 2 bases at V and 6 bases at J, with 8 bases in the middle. The CDR3 covers 13 residues. This CDR3 is CASSYPTANEQFF. CDR3 nucleotide sequence: TGTGCCAGCAGTTACCCGACAGCCAATGAGCAGTTCTTC.

V and J are TRBV27 and TRBJ2-1; D perhaps matches TRBD1 (5 bases). CDR3 length equals 13 residues. Per the germline V gene, CDR1 is MNHEY and CDR2 is SMNVEV (reference sequence). The ends were cut back, 2 bases at V and 10 bases at J, with 12 bases in the middle. The CDR3 is CASSLQGEEEQFF. The CDR3, as DNA: TGTGCCAGCAGTTTACAGGGTGAGGAGGAGCAGTTCTTC.

This clone was counted only a few times. The chain uses TRBV19 and TRBJ1-5; no clear D. Germline V gives CDR1 LNHDA, CDR2 SQIVND (reference sequence). V was pared by 3 bases and J by 6 bases, with 18 bases between. The CDR3 consists of 16 residues. CDR3 coding DNA: TGTGCCAGTAGTATTTGGTCGGGCGTCGGAGGTCAGCCCCAGCATTTT. Residues: CASSIWSGVGGQPQHF.

This clone was seen only once. The chain uses TRBV7-2 and TRBJ2-1, with D possibly TRBD2 on 6 matching bases. The CDR3 is made up of 13 amino acids. From germline, CDR1 is SGHTA and CDR2 FQGNSA. The V end was cut by 3 bases, the J end by 9 bases, with 12 bases between. The CDR3 DNA follows: TGTGCCAGCAGCTTTTACCGGGGGAGTGAGCAGTTCTTC. Encoded protein: CASSFYRGSEQFF.

V is TRBV19 and J is TRBJ2-1; D gene uncertain. V lost 8 bases to trimming and J lost 6 bases, with 5 bases between them. Germline CDR1 is LNHDA and CDR2 is SQIVND (reference sequence). This CDR3 comprises 10 residues. The CDR3 loop is CASGLNEQFF. The CDR3 DNA reads as TGTGCCAGTGGCCTCAATGAGCAGTTCTTC.

The chain recombines TRBV27 with TRBJ1-5; 8 bases line up with TRBD1. Germline trimming cut 9 bases from V and 1 base from J; bases unmatched to any gene: 11. The CDR3 loop spans 16 amino acids. The germline gives CDR1 MNHEY, CDR2 SMNVEV (reference sequence). CDR3 DNA: TGTGCCAGTGGGGACAGGCCTATATCGAGCAATCAGCCCCAGCATTTT. This codes for CASGDRPISSNQPQHF.

The gene calls are TRBV5-1 and TRBJ2-7; 8 bases align to TRBD1. The length of the CDR3 is 15 residues. The V segment lost 5 bases and the J segment 1 base; nucleotides outside the gene matches: 8. Germline CDR1 is SGHRS and CDR2 is YFSETQ. CDR3 sequence (DNA): TGCGCCAGCAGTTATGACAGGGGCTTGTCCTACGAGCAGTACTTC. Translated: CASSYDRGLSYEQYF.

This clone was picked up one time. The chain recombines TRBV11-1 with TRBJ2-1; 7 nucleotides align to TRBD1. The CDR3 has 13 residues. Germline trimming cut 5 bases from V and 15 bases from J; bases unmatched to any gene: 13. CDR1 is SGHAT, CDR2 FQDESV, per germline (reference sequence). The CDR3: CASSTTGVTPPFF. CDR3 bases: TGTGCCAGCAGCACTACAGGGGTAACCCCCCCGTTCTTC.

The chain combines TRBV7-2 with TRBJ2-1; the D is unclear. The CDR3 consists of 15 residues. Trimming left V 0 bases short and J 5 bases short, with 11 bases between. CDR1 is SGHTA, CDR2 FQGNSA, per germline. CDR3 amino acids: CASSLALTEDNEQFF. CDR3 bases: TGTGCCAGCAGCTTAGCCCTGACTGAAGACAATGAGCAGTTCTTC.

This clone has more than one count but fewer than ten. V gene TRBV6-2 or TRBV6-3 combines with J gene TRBJ2-7, with 7 nucleotides matching TRBD1. The CDR3 spans 13 residues. CDR1 is MNHEY and CDR2 is SVGEGT in the germline V gene. J lost 3 bases, V lost 4 bases, and 3 bases had no gene match. CDR3 sequence reads: CASSSAGGYEQYF. The CDR3 DNA sequence: TGTGCCAGCAGTTCCGCAGGGGGCTACGAGCAGTACTTC.

The chain has TRBV7-6 and TRBJ2-3; D is ambiguous. Germline V gene lookup returns CDR1 SGHVS and CDR2 FNYEAQ. The CDR3 has 16 residues. V was trimmed by 1 base and J by 0 bases, leaving 11 bases between them. The CDR3 loop is CASSLDVGRSTDTQYF. The CDR3 nucleotides read TGTGCCAGCAGCTTAGATGTGGGCAGGAGCACAGATACGCAGTATTTT.

The J gene is TRBJ2-2, the V gene TRBV6-1; 9 bases line up with TRBD1. This CDR3 has 16 residues. V dropped 4 bases and J dropped 5; count of bases not matched to a gene: 8. Germline assignment: CDR1 MNHNS and CDR2 SASEGT. The CDR3 here is CASSGYRGRGTGELFF. As DNA, the CDR3 is TGTGCCAGCAGTGGCTACAGGGGGCGCGGGACCGGGGAGCTGTTTTTT.

This sequence joins TRBV7-2 and TRBJ1-1; possible D gene TRBD1, 5 bases. Trimming left V 1 base short and J 7 bases short, with 13 bases between. The CDR3 is 14 amino acids. Germline V lookup: CDR1 SGHTA, CDR2 FQGNSA. CDR3 DNA sequence: TGTGCCAGCAGCTTAGTGTCCGACAGAGGTGAAGCTTTCTTT. It encodes CASSLVSDRGEAFF.

The chain recombines TRBV4-3 with TRBJ1-1; 7 bases line up with TRBD1. The trim removed 4 bases at V and 1 base at J, leaving 0 bases unmatched. This CDR3 has 13 amino acids. Germline CDR1 reads LGHNA; CDR2 reads YSLEER. CDR3 in amino acids: CASSRDRNTEAFF. The DNA for the CDR3 is TGCGCCAGCAGCCGGGACAGGAACACTGAAGCTTTCTTT.

Here the CDR3 DNA reads TGTGCCAGCAGTCCACTAGCGCAAAGCTCCTACAATGAGCAGTTCTTC. Amino acid sequence: CASSPLAQSSYNEQFF. The chain employs TRBV27 and TRBJ2-1; 7 bases are shared with TRBD2. The germline V gene has CDR1 MNHEY and CDR2 SMNVEV (reference sequence). After removal of 5 bases from V and 0 bases from J, the junction contained 7 bases not matched to a gene. The CDR3 sequence is 16 residues long.

The rearrangement uses TRBV4-1 and TRBJ1-2; D is unresolved. CDR3 size: 13 residues. V lost 1 base and J 8 bases, leaving 11 bases between the germline ends. Germline values: CDR1 MGHRA, CDR2 YSYEKL. This chain's CDR3 is CASSQGPSGGYTF. The CDR3 DNA reads TGCGCCAGCAGCCAAGGCCCGTCGGGAGGCTACACCTTC.

The count of this clone is one. The chain combines TRBV9 with TRBJ1-1; no clear D. CDR3 length equals 15 residues. With 0 bases removed from V and 0 bases from J, the gap between germline ends came to 9 bases. Germline V gene data show CDR1 as SGDLS and CDR2 as YYNGEE. This chain's CDR3 is CASSVVASLNTEAFF. The CDR3 DNA follows: TGTGCCAGCAGCGTAGTTGCGTCCCTGAACACTGAAGCTTTCTTT.

This clone was counted a single time. This chain uses TRBV27 with TRBJ2-2; 8 nucleotides match TRBD2. J gave up 1 base and V 2 bases, and 9 bases lay outside the gene matches. The V gene's germline CDR1 is MNHEY and CDR2 SMNVEV (reference sequence). CDR3 length: 18 amino acids. The CDR3, as DNA: TGTGCCAGCAGTTTAGCCCCCGGGGGGGCCGAGAACACCGGGGAGCTGTTTTTT. Translated, it gives CASSLAPGGAENTGELFF.